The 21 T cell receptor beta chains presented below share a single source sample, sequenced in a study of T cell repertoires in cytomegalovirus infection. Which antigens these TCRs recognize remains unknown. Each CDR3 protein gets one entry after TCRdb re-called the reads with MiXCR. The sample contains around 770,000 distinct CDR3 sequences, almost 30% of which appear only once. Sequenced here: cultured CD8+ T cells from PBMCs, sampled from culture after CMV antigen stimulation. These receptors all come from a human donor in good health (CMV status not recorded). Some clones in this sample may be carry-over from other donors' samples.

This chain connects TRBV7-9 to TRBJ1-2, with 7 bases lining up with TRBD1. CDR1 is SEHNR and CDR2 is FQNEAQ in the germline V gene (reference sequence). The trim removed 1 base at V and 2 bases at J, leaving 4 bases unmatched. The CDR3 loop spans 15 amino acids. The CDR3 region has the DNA TGTGCCAGCAGCTTAGGGGCACAGGGGAACTATGGCTACACCTTC. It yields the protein CASSLGAQGNYGYTF.

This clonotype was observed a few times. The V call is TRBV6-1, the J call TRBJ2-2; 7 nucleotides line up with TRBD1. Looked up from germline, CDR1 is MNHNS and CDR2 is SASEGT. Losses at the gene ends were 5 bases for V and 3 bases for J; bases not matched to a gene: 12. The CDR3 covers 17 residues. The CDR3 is CASSSGGQESYTGELFF. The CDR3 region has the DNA TGTGCCAGCAGTTCAGGGGGACAAGAGTCTTACACCGGGGAGCTGTTTTTT.

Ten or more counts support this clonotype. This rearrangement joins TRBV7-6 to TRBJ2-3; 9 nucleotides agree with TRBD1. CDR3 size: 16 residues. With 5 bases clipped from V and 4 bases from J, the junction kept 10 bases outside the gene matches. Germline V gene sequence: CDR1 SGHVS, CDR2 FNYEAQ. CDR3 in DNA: TGTGCCAGCAGCCAACCCGGGACAGGGCAATCAGATACGCAGTATTTT. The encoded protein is CASSQPGTGQSDTQYF.

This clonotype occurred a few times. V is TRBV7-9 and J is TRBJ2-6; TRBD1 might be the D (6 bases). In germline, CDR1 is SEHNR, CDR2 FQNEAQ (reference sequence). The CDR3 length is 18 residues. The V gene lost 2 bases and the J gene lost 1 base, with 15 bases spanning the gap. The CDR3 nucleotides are TGTGCCAGCAGCTTACCGACAGGCCTGGGGTCTGGGGCCAACGTCCTGACTTTC. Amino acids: CASSLPTGLGSGANVLTF. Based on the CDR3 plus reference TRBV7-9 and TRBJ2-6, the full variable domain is DTGVSQNPRHKITKRGQNVTFRCDPISEHNRLYWYRQTLGQGPEFLTYFQNEAQLEKSRLLSDRFSAERPKGSFSTLEIQRTEQGDSAMYLCASSLPTGLGSGANVLTFGAGSRLTVL.

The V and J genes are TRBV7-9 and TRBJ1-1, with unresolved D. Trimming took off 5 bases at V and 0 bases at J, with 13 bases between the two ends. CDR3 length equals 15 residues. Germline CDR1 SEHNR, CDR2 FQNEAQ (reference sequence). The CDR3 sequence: CASSGPRGVNTEAFF. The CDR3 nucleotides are TGTGCCAGCAGCGGCCCCCGGGGAGTGAACACTGAAGCTTTCTTT.

The CDR3: CATSPGGHQPQHF. Here the CDR3 DNA reads TGTGCCACCAGCCCAGGAGGCCACCAGCCCCAGCATTTT. This chain links TRBV15 with TRBJ1-5, with no clear D. V lost 5 bases and J 7 bases, leaving 12 bases between the germline ends. Germline lookup yields CDR1 LNHNV and CDR2 YYDKDF (reference sequence). The CDR3 length is 13 residues.

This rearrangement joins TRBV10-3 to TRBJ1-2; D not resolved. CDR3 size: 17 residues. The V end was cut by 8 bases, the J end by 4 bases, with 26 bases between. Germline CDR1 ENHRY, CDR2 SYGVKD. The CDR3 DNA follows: TGTGCCATCTGGACGGGATCCCTTCCCCCCACCTCCTATGGCTACACCTTC. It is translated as CAIWTGSLPPTSYGYTF.

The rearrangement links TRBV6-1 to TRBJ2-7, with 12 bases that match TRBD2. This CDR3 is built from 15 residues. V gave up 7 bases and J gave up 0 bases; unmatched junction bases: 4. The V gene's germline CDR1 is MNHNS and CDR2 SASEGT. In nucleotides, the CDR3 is TGTGCCAGCAAACCTAGCGGGGGGGTCTCCTACGAGCAGTACGTC. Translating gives CASKPSGGVSYEQYV.

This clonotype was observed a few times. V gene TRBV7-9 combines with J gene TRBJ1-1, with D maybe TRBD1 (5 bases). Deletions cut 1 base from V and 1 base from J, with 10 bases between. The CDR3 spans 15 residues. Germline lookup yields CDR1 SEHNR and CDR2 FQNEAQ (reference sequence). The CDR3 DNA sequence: TGTGCCAGCAGCTTAGATCTGGGGGGGAACACTGAAGCTTTCTTT. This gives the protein CASSLDLGGNTEAFF.

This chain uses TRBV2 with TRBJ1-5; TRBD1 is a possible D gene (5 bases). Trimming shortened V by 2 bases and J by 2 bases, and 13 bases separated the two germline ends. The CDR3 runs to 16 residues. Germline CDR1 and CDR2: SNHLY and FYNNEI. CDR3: CASSEQGRVGNQPQHF. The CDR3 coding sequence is TGTGCCAGCAGTGAACAGGGTAGAGTTGGCAATCAGCCCCAGCATTTT.

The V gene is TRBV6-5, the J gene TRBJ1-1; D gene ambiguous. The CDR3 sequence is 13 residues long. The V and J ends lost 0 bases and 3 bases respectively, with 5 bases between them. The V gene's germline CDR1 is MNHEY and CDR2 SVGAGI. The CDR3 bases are TGTGCCAGCAGTTACTCGGCAGACACTGAAGCTTTCTTT. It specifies CASSYSADTEAFF.

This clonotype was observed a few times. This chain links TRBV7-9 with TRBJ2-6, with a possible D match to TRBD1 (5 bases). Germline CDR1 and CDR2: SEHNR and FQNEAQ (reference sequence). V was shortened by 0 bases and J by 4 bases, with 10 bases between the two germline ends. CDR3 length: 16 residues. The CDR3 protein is CASSLAKGRGANVLTF. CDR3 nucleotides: TGTGCCAGCAGCTTAGCTAAGGGGCGCGGGGCCAACGTCCTGACTTTC.

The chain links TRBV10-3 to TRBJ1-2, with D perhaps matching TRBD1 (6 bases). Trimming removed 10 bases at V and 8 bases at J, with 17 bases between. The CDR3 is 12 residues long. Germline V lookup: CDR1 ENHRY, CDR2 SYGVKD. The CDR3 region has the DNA TGTGCCACCCAACCAGGGGAGTGGGGCTACACCTTC. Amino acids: CATQPGEWGYTF.

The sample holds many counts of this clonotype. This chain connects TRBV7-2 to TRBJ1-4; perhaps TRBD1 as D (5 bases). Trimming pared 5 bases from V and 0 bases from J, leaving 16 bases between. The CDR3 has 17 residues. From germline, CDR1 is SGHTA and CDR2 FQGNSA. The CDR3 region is CASSDGYRTPTNEKLFF. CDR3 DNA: TGTGCCAGCAGCGACGGATACAGGACCCCAACTAATGAAAAACTGTTTTTT.

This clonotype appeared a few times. CDR3: CASSSGTGFAQPQHF. Here the CDR3 DNA reads TGTGCCAGCAGCTCCGGGACAGGGTTTGCTCAGCCCCAGCATTTT. The chain employs TRBV11-2 and TRBJ1-5; TRBD1 matches at 9 bases. V gave up 4 bases and J gave up 6 bases; unmatched junction bases: 7. There are 15 residues in the CDR3. Germline-derived CDR1 and CDR2 are SGHAT and FQNNGV.

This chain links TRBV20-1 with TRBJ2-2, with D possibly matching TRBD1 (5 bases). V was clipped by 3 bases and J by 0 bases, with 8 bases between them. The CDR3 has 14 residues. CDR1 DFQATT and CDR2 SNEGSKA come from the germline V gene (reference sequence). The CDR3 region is CSASKQANTGELFF. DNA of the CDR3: TGCAGTGCTAGTAAACAGGCGAACACCGGGGAGCTGTTTTTT.

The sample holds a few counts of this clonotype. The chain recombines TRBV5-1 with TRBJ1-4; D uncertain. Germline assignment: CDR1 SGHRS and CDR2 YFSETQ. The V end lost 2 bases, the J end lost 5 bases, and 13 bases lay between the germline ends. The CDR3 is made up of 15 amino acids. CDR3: CASSFTDKPNEKLFF. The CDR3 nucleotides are TGCGCCAGCAGCTTCACAGACAAACCAAATGAAAAACTGTTTTTT.

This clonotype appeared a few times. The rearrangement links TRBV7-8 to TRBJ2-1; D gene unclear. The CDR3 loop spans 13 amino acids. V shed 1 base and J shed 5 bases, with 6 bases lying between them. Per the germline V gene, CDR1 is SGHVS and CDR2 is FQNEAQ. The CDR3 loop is CASSLERNNEQFF. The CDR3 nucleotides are TGTGCCAGCAGCTTAGAGAGGAACAATGAGCAGTTCTTC.

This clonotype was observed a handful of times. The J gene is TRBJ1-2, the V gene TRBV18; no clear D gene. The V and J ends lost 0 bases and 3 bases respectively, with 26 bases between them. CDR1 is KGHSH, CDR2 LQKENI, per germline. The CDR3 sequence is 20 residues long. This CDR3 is CASSPPLGTERELFDYGYTF. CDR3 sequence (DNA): TGTGCCAGCTCACCACCGTTGGGAACCGAAAGGGAGTTATTTGACTATGGCTACACCTTC.

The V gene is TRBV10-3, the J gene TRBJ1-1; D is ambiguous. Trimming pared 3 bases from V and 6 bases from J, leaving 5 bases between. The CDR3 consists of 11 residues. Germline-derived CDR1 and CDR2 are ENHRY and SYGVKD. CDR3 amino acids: CAISDPPEAFF. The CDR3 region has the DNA TGTGCCATCAGTGACCCCCCTGAAGCTTTCTTT.

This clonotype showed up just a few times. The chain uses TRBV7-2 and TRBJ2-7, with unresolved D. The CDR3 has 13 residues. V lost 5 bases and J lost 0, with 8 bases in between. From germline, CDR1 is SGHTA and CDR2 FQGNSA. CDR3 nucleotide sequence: TGTGCCAGCAGCCCGGCTCCCTCCTACGAGCAGTACGTC. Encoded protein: CASSPAPSYEQYV.